This T cell receptor (beta chain) was captured by sequencing in a study of blood T cell repertoires in COVID-19 (dated by TCRdb to the early 2020s). For context, the study as a whole: Collaborator samples came from the United States, Italy and Spain and covered acute and convalescent phases of COVID-19. Where available, HLA class I and class II types were taken from metadata supplied by the sample provider and were not determined by assay-based typing. The samples were drawn from the first 160 participants of the ongoing ImmuneRACE study and from 1,254 subjects provided by 6 global collaborators. The prospective study material was composed of cDNA or gDNA derived from T cells, B-cell-depleted T cells, or PBMCs. Sample metadata almost always included a de-identified subject ID, COVID-19 status, age in years and sex. Deeply sampled blood TCRbeta repertoires from subjects exposed to, actively infected with, or recovered from COVID-19 were included in the dataset. The repertoires were made available in a free public database intended to serve as a resource for research on the immune response to SARS-CoV-2.

Participants in the prospective study were enrolled through a virtual design, were aged roughly 18 to 100 years, and lived in under 25 United States geographic areas. In the prospective study, participants were assigned to cohorts based on the clinical history participants reported in a screening survey and a study questionnaire. Mobile phlebotomists in the prospective study collected whole blood, serum and a nasopharyngeal or oropharyngeal swab from every participant. Participants in the prospective study had the option to provide additional blood draws and questionnaires over a roughly 2-month period. Prospective study blood samples were shipped either frozen or at room temperature before DNA extraction. General findings and caveats noted by the study authors: Clinical and demographic metadata were provided uncurated, with the amount varying by source and participant.

Regarding this clone: No cognate antigen has been identified for it. The input lacks base qualities; no much larger clone sits a single base away.

TCRbeta CDR3 regions were amplified from genomic DNA by means of the immunoSEQ Assay, a bias-controlled multiplex PCR. The authors processed their data as follows. Nucleated cell counts per sample were estimated from amplification of reference gene primers within the assay. Sequence reads were collapsed and filtered to measure the absolute abundance of every unique TCRbeta CDR3 rearrangement. For each sample, productive Simpson clonality was calculated as the square root of Simpson's diversity index over productive rearrangements. TCRdb's version of the immuneACCESS table is confined to in-frame rearrangements and falls short of the full clone set. An unresolved V gene accounts for under half of the shortfall where checked; the remainder is of unknown origin. Clonal size and the V and J genes are those of that table, whereas D and trimming came from the DNA. The sample table holds 200,000 to 250,000 clones, of which around 82% were seen once. The leading ten clones occupy approximately 7.4% of the sample.

Counted from cysteine to phenylalanine, this CDR3 has 17 amino acids. The CDR3 DNA has 51 bases and is translated from base 1. V is clipped by 0 bases and J by 1 base, and the sequence between their germline boundaries is 12 bases long. As encoded in the germline V gene, CDR1 is KGHSH while CDR2 is LQKENI. The chain employs TRBV18 and TRBJ2-2; TRBD1 might be the D gene, on 6 matching bases. Sequencing was performed on PBMCs or T cells enriched from blood (not recorded which). This sequence was found in a woman in her thirties or forties with acute COVID-19. The nucleotide sequence reads TGTGCCAGCTCACCACCGAAAACAGGGCTGAACACCGGGGAGCTGTTTTTT. This sequence encodes CASSPPKTGLNTGELFF.